These T cell receptor beta chains were read from a single sample in a study of T cell repertoires in cytomegalovirus infection. Which antigens these TCRs recognize remains unknown. MiXCR, run by TCRdb on the reads, gives a single entry per CDR3 protein. The table records some 320,000 distinct CDR3 sequences, about 28% of them present only once. The sample consisted of cultured PBMCs, taken from culture after CMV antigen stimulation. Source of these receptors: a human donor in good health (CMV status not recorded). Some clones in this sample may be carry-over from other donors' samples. Each CDR3 is given with its conserved first and last residue. Each record gives: V gene, J gene, clone size, D gene, CDR3 DNA, CDR3 protein. A D gene is named only where the DNA matches it firmly. The size field is filled for only some rows; it gives once, few, many or a size class.

V: TRBV7-2; J: TRBJ2-7; size: few; D: NA; DNA: TGTGCCAGCAGCTTAGGGGTAGGGGATACCTACGAGCAGTACTTC; CDR3: CASSLGVGDTYEQYF
V: TRBV4-2; J: TRBJ1-2; size: NA; D: NA; DNA: TGTGCCAGCAGCTCGAAACAGCCTCCCTATGGCTACACCTTC; CDR3: CASSSKQPPYGYTF
V: TRBV19; J: TRBJ1-1; size: NA; D: TRBD1; DNA: TGTGCCAGTAGTAGAAGGGGGCAAAAGAACACTGAAGCTTTCTTT; CDR3: CASSRRGQKNTEAFF
V: TRBV27; J: TRBJ1-1; size: NA; D: TRBD1; DNA: TGTGCCAGCAGACGACAGGGGGCAGAGATGAACACTGAAGCTTTCTTT; CDR3: CASRRQGAEMNTEAFF
V: TRBV18; J: TRBJ2-3; size: NA; D: TRBD2; DNA: TGTGCCAGCTCACCGACTAGCGGGGGGCAAGATACGCAGTATTTT; CDR3: CASSPTSGGQDTQYF
V: TRBV5-5; J: TRBJ2-7; size: NA; D: NA; DNA: TGTGCCAGCAGCTTCTCCGACAACGGTCGCGAGCAGTACTTC; CDR3: CASSFSDNGREQYF
V: TRBV28; J: TRBJ2-5; size: NA; D: TRBD2; DNA: TGTGCCAGCAGTCCAAGACTAGCGGCGAGGGGGGAGACCCAGTACTTC; CDR3: CASSPRLAARGETQYF
V: TRBV10-3; J: TRBJ2-7; size: NA; D: NA; DNA: TGTGCCTCTGATGGACAGTCCTACGAGCAGTACTTC; CDR3: CASDGQSYEQYF
V: TRBV7-6; J: TRBJ2-1; size: many; D: NA; DNA: TGTGCCAGCAGCTCCAGGGCGGCGTCCTACAATGAGCAGTTCTTC; CDR3: CASSSRAASYNEQFF
V: TRBV5-1; J: TRBJ2-1; size: NA; D: TRBD2; DNA: TGCGCCAGCAGCTCCGGACTAGCGGGAGCAAGACGGTTCTTC; CDR3: CASSSGLAGARRFF
V: TRBV6-2/TRBV6-3; J: TRBJ2-7; size: NA; D: NA; DNA: TGTGCCACCTCACGGGGGTTCGAGCAGTACTTC; CDR3: CATSRGFEQYF
V: TRBV5-6; J: TRBJ2-5; size: NA; D: TRBD2; DNA: TGTGCCAGCAGCTTGTCACTCAGACCTATAGCGGGAGAGCAGTACTTC; CDR3: CASSLSLRPIAGEQYF
V: TRBV2; J: TRBJ2-2; size: NA; D: NA; DNA: TGTGCCAGCAGCCCGGGGGACGGGGAGCTGTTTTTT; CDR3: CASSPGDGELFF
V: TRBV6-6; J: TRBJ2-3; size: NA; D: NA; DNA: TGTGCCAGCAGTAGGGGGGGGCGCAGCACAGATACGCAGTATTTT; CDR3: CASSRGGRSTDTQYF
V: TRBV12-3/TRBV12-4; J: TRBJ1-2; size: NA; D: NA; DNA: TGTGCCAGCAGTTTAGGATCAGGGTGGTCTGGCGTTGGCTACACCTTC; CDR3: CASSLGSGWSGVGYTF
V: TRBV7-2; J: TRBJ1-6; size: NA; D: TRBD1; DNA: TGTGCCAGCAGCCCCGGGACAGGCCATTCACCCCTCCACTTT; CDR3: CASSPGTGHSPLHF
V: TRBV18; J: TRBJ1-1; size: few; D: NA; DNA: TGTGCCAGCTCACCCCGCAGGGAGGGTTTGACTGAAGCTTTCTTT; CDR3: CASSPRREGLTEAFF
V: TRBV30; J: TRBJ2-7; size: NA; D: TRBD1; DNA: TGTGCCTGGGCCGGGACAGGTCTCACCTACGAGCAGTACTTC; CDR3: CAWAGTGLTYEQYF
V: TRBV27; J: TRBJ2-7; size: NA; D: TRBD2; DNA: TGTGCCAGCAGCCACATCGGGACTAGTCTCGACGAGCAGTACTTC; CDR3: CASSHIGTSLDEQYF
V: TRBV7-2; J: TRBJ2-7; size: many; D: NA; DNA: TGTGCCAGCAGCCCCAATTCCTACGAGCAGTACTTC; CDR3: CASSPNSYEQYF
V: TRBV6-6; J: TRBJ1-1; size: NA; D: NA; DNA: TGTGCCAGCAGTGAGTTTCAGGGGCTCGGGGCTTTCTTT; CDR3: CASSEFQGLGAFF
V: TRBV7-9; J: TRBJ1-3; size: many; D: NA; DNA: TGTGCCAGCAGCCTCGGACAGCCTGGAAACACCATATATTTT; CDR3: CASSLGQPGNTIYF
V: TRBV19; J: TRBJ1-2; size: NA; D: NA; DNA: TGTGCCAGTAGTACGACGACAGGAGGCTACACCTTC; CDR3: CASSTTTGGYTF
V: TRBV7-4; J: TRBJ2-7; size: NA; D: TRBD2; DNA: TGTGCCAGCAGCCGTACTAGCGGCCCCCACGAGCAGTACTTC; CDR3: CASSRTSGPHEQYF
V: TRBV7-3; J: TRBJ2-1; size: many; D: TRBD1; DNA: TGTGCCAGTGGACAGGGGGGGTACAATGAGCAGTTCTTC; CDR3: CASGQGGYNEQFF
V: TRBV20-1; J: TRBJ2-1; size: NA; D: NA; DNA: TGCAGTGCTCCCCCGCTCAATGAGCAGTTCTTC; CDR3: CSAPPLNEQFF
V: TRBV4-1; J: TRBJ2-2; size: NA; D: TRBD1; DNA: TGCGCCAGCAGCCAAGGGGGCAAGGGGGCGAGCACCGGGGAGCTGTTTTTT; CDR3: CASSQGGKGASTGELFF
V: TRBV19; J: TRBJ2-5; size: NA; D: NA; DNA: TGTGCCAGTAGTATCTCGGGACTTCGCCAAGAGACCCAGTACTTC; CDR3: CASSISGLRQETQYF
V: TRBV7-9; J: TRBJ2-1; size: NA; D: TRBD2; DNA: TGTGCCAGCAGCTTACCGACGGGACTAACTTACAATGAGCAGTTCTTC; CDR3: CASSLPTGLTYNEQFF
V: TRBV4-2; J: TRBJ2-1; size: NA; D: TRBD2; DNA: TGTGCCAGCAGCCAAGAATGGTCGGCGGGAGGGCTTTTTTTCTACAATGAGCAGTTCTTC; CDR3: CASSQEWSAGGLFFYNEQFF
V: TRBV7-8; J: TRBJ2-7; size: few; D: TRBD2; DNA: TGTGCCAGCAGCTTACGTGCGGGACTAGCGGACTCCTACGAGCAGTACTTC; CDR3: CASSLRAGLADSYEQYF
V: TRBV7-2; J: TRBJ1-1; size: many; D: NA; DNA: TGTGCCAGCAGCTTAGCACCCAGGGTTAACACTGAAGCTTTCTTT; CDR3: CASSLAPRVNTEAFF
V: TRBV6-5; J: TRBJ1-1; size: NA; D: NA; DNA: TGTGCCAGCAGTTACTGGGAGGGGAACACTGAAGCTTTCTTT; CDR3: CASSYWEGNTEAFF
V: TRBV20-1; J: TRBJ2-1; size: NA; D: TRBD2; DNA: TGCAGTGCTAGAATTTTTGGACTAGCGGAATCATACAATGAGCAGTTCTTC; CDR3: CSARIFGLAESYNEQFF
V: TRBV6-1; J: TRBJ2-1; size: many; D: NA; DNA: TGTGCCTCGCGGCAGGGCCCCTACAATGAGCAGTTCTTC; CDR3: CASRQGPYNEQFF
V: TRBV27; J: TRBJ1-1; size: once; D: TRBD1; DNA: TGTGCCAGCAGTCCCCTGACCCGACAGGGTCAGGAAGCTTTCTTT; CDR3: CASSPLTRQGQEAFF
V: TRBV18; J: TRBJ1-1; size: NA; D: NA; DNA: TGTGCCAGCTCACCATCTACCCTACAGGTACCCCCCACTGAAGCTTTCTTT; CDR3: CASSPSTLQVPPTEAFF
V: TRBV7-2; J: TRBJ2-1; size: NA; D: NA; DNA: TGTGCCAGCAGCTCCGGACCCCAGTCCTACAATGAGCAGTTCTTC; CDR3: CASSSGPQSYNEQFF
V: TRBV27; J: TRBJ2-5; size: NA; D: TRBD2; DNA: TGTGCCAGCAGTTCGGGACTAGCGGGGTACCAAGAGACCCAGTACTTC; CDR3: CASSSGLAGYQETQYF
V: TRBV7-9; J: TRBJ2-7; size: NA; D: TRBD1; DNA: TGTGCCAGCAGCGCGACAGGGTACGAGCAGTACTTC; CDR3: CASSATGYEQYF
V: TRBV7-2; J: TRBJ2-1; size: NA; D: TRBD1; DNA: TGTGCCAGCAGCTTATGGGGAACAGGGGGTAAATACAATGAGCAGTTCTTC; CDR3: CASSLWGTGGKYNEQFF
V: TRBV6-6; J: TRBJ1-4; size: NA; D: NA; DNA: TGTGCCAGCAGTTATATCACCGGACAACTGGGGAATGAAAAACTGTTTTTT; CDR3: CASSYITGQLGNEKLFF
V: TRBV20-1; J: TRBJ2-1; size: NA; D: NA; DNA: TGCAGTGCTGAGACTGCGAAGAATGAGCAGTTCTTC; CDR3: CSAETAKNEQFF
V: TRBV6-1; J: TRBJ2-7; size: NA; D: NA; DNA: TGTGCCAGCAGCACCCGGATCCAGGGGACCCACGAGCAGTACTTC; CDR3: CASSTRIQGTHEQYF
V: TRBV12-3/TRBV12-4; J: TRBJ1-1; size: few; D: NA; DNA: TGTGCCAGCAGTTTAGCGAGGGGTGTGGCTGAAGCTTTCTTT; CDR3: CASSLARGVAEAFF
V: TRBV6-8; J: TRBJ2-7; size: NA; D: TRBD2; DNA: TGTGCCAGCAGTTACGGACATAGCGGGAGAGAATCCTACGAGCAGTACTTC; CDR3: CASSYGHSGRESYEQYF
V: TRBV7-9; J: TRBJ2-3; size: NA; D: TRBD1; DNA: TGTGCCAGCAGCTTATGGTTGAGCAGGGGGCGCGGAGATACGCAGTATTTT; CDR3: CASSLWLSRGRGDTQYF
V: TRBV20-1; J: TRBJ1-4; size: NA; D: NA; DNA: TGCAGTGCTACCGAAGGGAACGACGAAAAACTGTTTTTT; CDR3: CSATEGNDEKLFF
V: TRBV28; J: TRBJ1-5; size: NA; D: NA; DNA: TGTGCCAGCAGTTTAACAGAGGGCAATCAGCCCCAGCATTTT; CDR3: CASSLTEGNQPQHF
V: TRBV15; J: TRBJ2-3; size: NA; D: NA; DNA: TGTGCCACCAGCAGGGCCGGGACACATACGCAGTATTTT; CDR3: CATSRAGTHTQYF
V: TRBV6-1; J: TRBJ2-6; size: NA; D: TRBD1; DNA: TGTGCCAGCAGAGGGGGGGGGGACAGGGTGACTGGGGCCAACGTCCTGACTTTC; CDR3: CASRGGGDRVTGANVLTF
V: TRBV6-1; J: TRBJ2-7; size: many; D: TRBD2; DNA: TGTGCCAGCAGTGAAGCGCTAGCGGGAGGGCCGGTCGAGCAGTACTTC; CDR3: CASSEALAGGPVEQYF
V: TRBV5-4; J: TRBJ2-7; size: NA; D: TRBD2; DNA: TGTGCCAGCAGCTCGGGACTAAATCATCCGATTGGGCAGTACTTC; CDR3: CASSSGLNHPIGQYF